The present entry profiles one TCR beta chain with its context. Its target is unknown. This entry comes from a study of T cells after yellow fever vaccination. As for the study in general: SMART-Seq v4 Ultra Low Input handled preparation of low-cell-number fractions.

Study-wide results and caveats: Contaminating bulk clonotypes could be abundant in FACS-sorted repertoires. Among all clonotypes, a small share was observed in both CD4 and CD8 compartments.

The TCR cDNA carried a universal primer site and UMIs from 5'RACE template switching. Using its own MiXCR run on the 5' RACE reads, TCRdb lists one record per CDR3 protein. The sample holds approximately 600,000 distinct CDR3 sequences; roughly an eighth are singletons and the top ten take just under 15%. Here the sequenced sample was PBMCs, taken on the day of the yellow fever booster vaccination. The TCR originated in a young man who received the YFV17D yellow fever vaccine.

CDR3 region: CATSEPGARGELFF. The CDR3 DNA sequence: TGTGCCACCAGTGAACCGGGAGCCCGGGGGGAGCTGTTTTTT. The gene calls are TRBV24-1 and TRBJ2-2, with D perhaps matching TRBD2 (6 bases). Deletions cut 4 bases from V and 8 bases from J, with 13 bases between. The CDR3 spans 14 residues. From germline, CDR1 is KGHDR and CDR2 SFDVKD.